These 23 T cell receptor beta chains came from one sample sequenced in a study of cytomegalovirus exposure and HLA in healthy donors. Both 60 Vbeta primers and 13 Jbeta primers went into the PCR. Sequencing used immunoSEQ multiplex PCR; TCRdb keeps in-frame clones, though not all of them. The sample consists of around 170,000 clones, roughly 79% of them appearing once. Sequences were obtained from PBMCs. These receptors were collected from a man in his forties in good health and CMV-seronegative.

The chain combines TRBV18 with TRBJ2-7; 9 nucleotides agree with TRBD2. The CDR3 runs to 14 residues. J lost 6 bases, V lost 3 bases, and 6 bases had no gene match. Germline V gene sequence: CDR1 KGHSH, CDR2 LQKENI. Here the CDR3 DNA reads TGTGCCAGCTCACCCGGGACTAGCTCAAGCGAGCAGTACTTC. It is translated as CASSPGTSSSEQYF.

This chain uses TRBV9 with TRBJ2-5; 12 nucleotides match TRBD1. Germline V gene data show CDR1 as SGDLS and CDR2 as YYNGEE. This CDR3 is built from 15 residues. V shed 4 bases and J 4 bases; nucleotides not matched to a gene: 5. The CDR3 protein is CASSPGQGARETQYF. DNA for the CDR3: TGTGCCAGCAGCCCGGGACAGGGGGCGCGAGAGACCCAGTACTTC.

The V call is TRBV9, the J call TRBJ1-1; no clear D gene. Germline CDR1 reads SGDLS; CDR2 reads YYNGEE. The CDR3 is 13 amino acids. V was trimmed by 0 bases and J by 3 bases, leaving 6 bases between them. The CDR3 loop is CASSVERDTEAFF. The CDR3 nucleotides read TGTGCCAGCAGCGTAGAGAGGGACACTGAAGCTTTCTTT.

The chain employs TRBV5-1 and TRBJ2-5; a weak D match, TRBD2 (5 bases). V shed 4 bases and J shed 0 bases, with 10 bases lying between them. The germline CDR1 and CDR2 sequences are SGHRS and YFSETQ. CDR3 length equals 14 residues. The CDR3 protein is CASSPGLHQETQYF. The CDR3, as DNA: TGCGCCAGCAGCCCCGGACTTCACCAAGAGACCCAGTACTTC. The whole variable domain, filled in from reference TRBV5-1 and TRBJ2-5, reads KAGVTQTPRYLIKTRGQQVTLSCSPISGHRSVSWYQQTPGQGLQFLFEYFSETQRNKGNFPGRFSGRQFSNSRSEMNVSTLELGDSALYLCASSPGLHQETQYFGPGTRLLVL.

This clone occurred once. The rearrangement uses TRBV30 and TRBJ1-2, with unresolved D. Germline lookup yields CDR1 GTSNPN and CDR2 SVGIG (reference sequence). The CDR3 sequence is 13 residues long. The ends were cut back, 0 bases at V and 8 bases at J, with 13 bases in the middle. The CDR3 region has the DNA TGTGCCTGGAGTGTTACCTTCATGAGCGGCTACACCTTC. It codes for CAWSVTFMSGYTF.

The chain has TRBV5-4 and TRBJ2-7; 11 bases fit TRBD2. CDR3 size: 16 residues. From germline, CDR1 is SGHNT and CDR2 YYREEE (reference sequence). V dropped 4 bases and J dropped 3; count of bases not matched to a gene: 9. The CDR3 DNA follows: TGTGCCAGCAGCCGACCCATAGCGGGAGGGGGCTACGAGCAGTACTTC. This codes for CASSRPIAGGGYEQYF.

The chain links TRBV30 to TRBJ2-2, with D unclear. Germline CDR1 and CDR2: GTSNPN and SVGIG (reference sequence). The V end lost 4 bases, the J end lost 2 bases, and 5 bases lay between the germline ends. The CDR3 runs 12 residues. The CDR3 sequence is CAWTENTGELFF. CDR3 bases: TGTGCCTGGACAGAAAACACCGGGGAGCTGTTTTTT.

V is TRBV30 and J is TRBJ1-6; possibly TRBD1 for D (6 bases). The germline V and J ends were trimmed by 5 bases and 13 bases, with 15 bases remaining between them. The CDR3 covers 12 residues. Germline CDR1 GTSNPN, CDR2 SVGIG (reference sequence). The CDR3 DNA reads TGTGCCTGGTCCTACGGGACAAATCCCCTCCACTTT. It encodes CAWSYGTNPLHF.

This clone was picked up a small number of times. The chain couples TRBV19 to TRBJ2-5; 8 nucleotides match TRBD2. The trim removed 8 bases at V and 5 bases at J, leaving 7 bases unmatched. The germline V gene encodes CDR1 LNHDA and CDR2 SQIVND (reference sequence). This CDR3 has 13 residues. CDR3: CASAGGARETQYF. The CDR3 DNA sequence: TGTGCCAGTGCCGGGGGGGCCAGGGAGACCCAGTACTTC.

The J gene is TRBJ1-2, the V gene TRBV5-1; D is possibly TRBD1 (6 bases). Germline CDR1 SGHRS, CDR2 YFSETQ. Trimming took off 3 bases at V and 4 bases at J, with 13 bases between the two ends. The CDR3 length is 14 residues. The CDR3 DNA reads as TGCGCCAGCAGCTCCGGACAGACCCTCTATGGCTACACCTTC. It codes for CASSSGQTLYGYTF.

This clone was seen once. The junction differs from germline at one of its ends, possibly a read error. V usage is TRBV5-1 and J usage is TRBJ2-6; TRBD1 might be the D (5 bases). The CDR3 is 14 residues long. Germline CDR1 and CDR2: SGHRS and YFSETQ. The CDR3 protein is CASSDFSGANGLTF. The CDR3 DNA reads as TGCGCCAGCAGCGATTTCTCTGGGGCCAACGGCCTGACTTTC. Full variable domain (missing parts from reference TRBV5-1 and TRBJ2-6): KAGVTQTPRYLIKTRGQQVTLSCSPISGHRSVSWYQQTPGQGLQFLFEYFSETQRNKGNFPGRFSGRQFSNSRSEMNVSTLELGDSALYLCASSDFSGANGLTFGAGSRLTVL.

This clone occurred once. The CDR3 region is CASSGGQGTYNEQFF. The CDR3 bases are TGTGCCAGCAGTGGGGGACAGGGTACCTACAATGAGCAGTTCTTC. This chain joins TRBV11-3 and TRBJ2-1; 9 nucleotides align to TRBD1. CDR1 and CDR2 from the germline V gene are SGHNT and YENEEA. The CDR3 length is 15 residues. V gave up 6 bases and J gave up 2 bases; unmatched junction bases: 5.

This sequence joins TRBV7-2 and TRBJ2-2; 12 nucleotides agree with TRBD2. CDR3 length: 14 amino acids. Germline trimming cut 5 bases from V and 6 bases from J; bases unmatched to any gene: 1. In germline, CDR1 is SGHTA, CDR2 FQGNSA. The chain's CDR3 is CASSRLAGAGELFF. The CDR3, as DNA: TGTGCCAGCAGCAGACTAGCGGGAGCCGGGGAGCTGTTTTTT.

The gene calls are TRBV4-2 and TRBJ1-1; 10 nucleotides match TRBD1. The J segment lost 5 bases and the V segment lost 0 bases, leaving 6 bases of the junction unmatched. The CDR3 runs 16 residues. Germline CDR1 reads LGHNA; CDR2 reads YNFKEQ. This chain's CDR3 is CASSQDGWTGGTEAFF. The DNA of the CDR3 is TGTGCCAGCAGCCAAGACGGTTGGACAGGGGGTACTGAAGCTTTCTTT.

The chain carries TRBV7-2 and TRBJ2-1; 12 positions match TRBD2. The CDR3 is made up of 16 amino acids. Germline assignment: CDR1 SGHTA and CDR2 FQGNSA. The ends lost 5 bases at V and 7 bases at J; junction bases unmatched: 9. CDR3 loop: CASSPRLAGGTNEQFF. The CDR3 region has the DNA TGTGCCAGCAGCCCCCGGCTAGCGGGGGGGACAAATGAGCAGTTCTTC.

This chain joins TRBV7-9 and TRBJ2-2; the D gene is possibly TRBD2 (6 bases). Per the germline V gene, CDR1 is SEHNR and CDR2 is FQNEAQ (reference sequence). The CDR3 has 16 amino acids. Trimming shortened V by 5 bases and J by 3 bases, and 16 bases separated the two germline ends. The CDR3 nucleotides read TGTGCCAGCAGCGCCGGGGGTGGCAGGGACACCGGGGAGCTGTTTTTT. This codes for CASSAGGGRDTGELFF.

The chain is built from TRBV27 and TRBJ1-5; no clear D. CDR3 size: 17 residues. Trimming removed 5 bases at V and 5 bases at J, with 22 bases between. CDR1 and CDR2 from the germline V gene are MNHEY and SMNVEV (reference sequence). The CDR3 region is CASSSLRGSQKDQPQHF. CDR3 sequence (DNA): TGTGCCAGCAGTAGCTTAAGAGGCAGCCAAAAAGATCAGCCCCAGCATTTT.

This chain uses TRBV10-3 with TRBJ2-1; TRBD2 aligns across 9 bases. V shed 0 bases, J shed 10 bases, and the junction held 7 bases outside the gene matches. There are 15 residues in the CDR3. Germline assignment: CDR1 ENHRY and CDR2 SYGVKD. The CDR3 nucleotides are TGTGCCATCAGTGAGTCGGGGGCGGGAGGGAACGAGCAGTTCTTC. Its protein is CAISESGAGGNEQFF.

The rearrangement uses TRBV30 and TRBJ2-1; D not certain. V gave up 0 bases and J gave up 9 bases, with 9 bases separating them. This CDR3 contains 12 residues. Per the germline V gene, CDR1 is GTSNPN and CDR2 is SVGIG (reference sequence). CDR3 DNA sequence: TGTGCCTGGAGTGTTGATCGAGGTGAGCAGTTCTTC. Encoded protein: CAWSVDRGEQFF.

This clone was observed a handful of times. The chain joins TRBV10-1 to TRBJ1-5; 9 positions agree with TRBD1. The CDR3 sequence is 14 residues long. CDR1 and CDR2 (germline): WNHNN, SYGVQD (reference sequence). With 4 bases clipped from V and 4 bases from J, the junction kept 2 bases outside the gene matches. DNA of the CDR3: TGCGCCAGCAGTGCCGGGACAGGGAATCAGCCCCAGCATTTT. Its protein is CASSAGTGNQPQHF.

The rearrangement uses TRBV7-2 and TRBJ1-1; possible D gene TRBD1, 6 bases. The V gene's germline CDR1 is SGHTA and CDR2 FQGNSA. Trimming removed 10 bases at V and 4 bases at J, with 22 bases between. The CDR3 has 15 residues. CDR3 sequence reads: CATPGGGPQSTEAFF. CDR3 bases: TGTGCCACCCCCGGGGGGGGCCCGCAGTCCACTGAAGCTTTCTTT.

The gene calls are TRBV30 and TRBJ1-2, with TRBD1 identical over 8 bases. The CDR3 extends over 15 amino acids. After removal of 8 bases from V and 6 bases from J, the junction contained 17 bases not matched to a gene. Per the germline V gene, CDR1 is GTSNPN and CDR2 is SVGIG (reference sequence). The CDR3 DNA follows: TGTGCCCGCACAGGGCTTCAGGGGGCGATGGATGGCTACACCTTC. Translation: CARTGLQGAMDGYTF.

CDR3 residues: CASRLDGGYNEQFF. The CDR3 region has the DNA TGTGCAAGTCGCTTAGATGGGGGGTACAATGAGCAGTTCTTC. The chain is built from TRBV12-2 and TRBJ2-1; the D call in the table, TRBD2, was not verified against the DNA. TRBV12-2 is a pseudogene locus. The CDR3 spans 14 residues.